Below, 2 T cell receptor beta chains from the same sample are listed, as sequenced in a study of T cell repertoires in cytomegalovirus infection. From the reads, TCRdb called clonotypes with MiXCR, one entry per CDR3 protein. The table lists roughly 180,000 distinct CDR3 sequences, 15% to 20% of them singletons. The sample taken for sequencing was CD8+ T cells from PBMCs. The receptor set was obtained from a human donor in good health (CMV status not recorded). Some clones in this sample may be carry-over from other donors' samples.

This clonotype was found a few times. The gene calls are TRBV29-1 and TRBJ1-2; D not resolved. The CDR3 runs 12 residues. Germline assignment: CDR1 SQVTM and CDR2 ANQGSEA. V was clipped by 7 bases and J by 6 bases, with 15 bases between them. The CDR3 here is CSASPADNGYTF. CDR3 nucleotide sequence: TGCAGCGCCTCCCCAGCCGACAATGGCTACACCTTC.

The CDR3 bases are TGTGCCAGCAGTGAGGGGACAGGGGTGGATGAAAAACTGTTTTTT. The encoded protein is CASSEGTGVDEKLFF. The V gene is TRBV2, the J gene TRBJ1-4, with 10 bases fitting TRBD1. The length of the CDR3 is 15 residues. CDR1 SNHLY and CDR2 FYNNEI come from the germline V gene. V shed 3 bases and J 6 bases; nucleotides not matched to a gene: 4. Full variable domain (remainder filled in from reference TRBV2 and TRBJ1-4): EPEVTQTPSHQVTQMGQEVILRCVPISNHLYFYWYRQILGQKVEFLVSFYNNEISEKSEIFDDQFSVERPDGSNFTLKIRSTKLEDSAMYFCASSEGTGVDEKLFFGSGTQLSVL.